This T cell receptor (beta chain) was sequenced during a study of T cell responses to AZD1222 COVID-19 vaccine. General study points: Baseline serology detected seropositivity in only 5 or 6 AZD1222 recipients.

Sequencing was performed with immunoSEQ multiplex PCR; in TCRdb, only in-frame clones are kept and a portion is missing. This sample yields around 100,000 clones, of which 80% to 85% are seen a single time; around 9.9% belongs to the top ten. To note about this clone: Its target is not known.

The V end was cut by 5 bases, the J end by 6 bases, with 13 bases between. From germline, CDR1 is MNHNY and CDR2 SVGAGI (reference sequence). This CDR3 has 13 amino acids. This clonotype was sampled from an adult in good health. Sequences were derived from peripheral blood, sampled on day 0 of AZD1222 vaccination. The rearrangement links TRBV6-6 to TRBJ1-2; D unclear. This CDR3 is CASSPAWADGYTF. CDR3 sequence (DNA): TGTGCCAGCAGTCCCGCGTGGGCGGATGGCTACACCTTC.